A selection of T cell receptor beta chains follows, all from one sample in a study of cytomegalovirus exposure and HLA in healthy donors. Here immunoSEQ multiplex PCR was the method, and the copy in TCRdb shows in-frame clones only, minus some. This table has hundreds of thousands of clones, 82% appearing once. Sequencing was carried out using PBMCs. The receptors come from a woman aged 35 to 49 in good health and CMV-seronegative. CDR3s include the opening cysteine and the closing phenylalanine or tryptophan. Each record gives: V gene, D gene, J gene, CDR3 protein. The D gene is left open where the match is weak.

v_gene: TRBV12-5
d_gene: TRBD1
j_gene: TRBJ2-7
CDR3aa: CASGLQGAIFSPYEQYF

v_gene: TRBV5-1
d_gene: .
j_gene: TRBJ1-2
CDR3aa: CASSYDQAYGYTF

v_gene: TRBV19
d_gene: TRBD1
j_gene: TRBJ1-2
CDR3aa: CASSRDRPPGGYTF

v_gene: TRBV7-2
d_gene: .
j_gene: TRBJ2-7
CDR3aa: CASSADIYEQYF

v_gene: TRBV7-9
d_gene: .
j_gene: TRBJ1-3
CDR3aa: CSSSSDTRSSGNTIYF

v_gene: TRBV30
d_gene: .
j_gene: TRBJ1-5
CDR3aa: CAWSEGVGDQPQHF

v_gene: TRBV11-3
d_gene: .
j_gene: TRBJ2-2
CDR3aa: CASIGEGGELFF

v_gene: TRBV2
d_gene: .
j_gene: TRBJ2-7
CDR3aa: CASSETQGTYEQYF

v_gene: TRBV19
d_gene: TRBD1
j_gene: TRBJ2-7
CDR3aa: CASSPQGGTGSVQSSYEQYF

v_gene: TRBV5-4
d_gene: .
j_gene: TRBJ2-1
CDR3aa: CASSSGQTTYNEQFF

v_gene: TRBV5-8
d_gene: TRBD1
j_gene: TRBJ2-1
CDR3aa: CASSLAWTGDNEQFF

v_gene: TRBV12-5
d_gene: TRBD2
j_gene: TRBJ2-5
CDR3aa: CASASGLAGGLETQYF

v_gene: TRBV6-5
d_gene: .
j_gene: TRBJ2-7
CDR3aa: CASSYDSYYEQYF

v_gene: TRBV27
d_gene: TRBD1
j_gene: TRBJ1-2
CDR3aa: CASSLYPDRAAYGYTF

v_gene: TRBV5-3
d_gene: TRBD1
j_gene: TRBJ1-5
CDR3aa: CARSKRQGGQPQHF

v_gene: TRBV7-3
d_gene: TRBD1
j_gene: TRBJ1-2
CDR3aa: CASSSTGTGGGYTF

v_gene: TRBV4-3
d_gene: TRBD1
j_gene: TRBJ1-2
CDR3aa: CASSPSDRAYGYTF

v_gene: TRBV5-8
d_gene: .
j_gene: TRBJ2-7
CDR3aa: CASSRGGTGAYEQYF

v_gene: TRBV19
d_gene: .
j_gene: TRBJ2-7
CDR3aa: CASSHEAQGYYEQCF

v_gene: TRBV9
d_gene: .
j_gene: TRBJ1-1
CDR3aa: CASSVVEGTEAFF

v_gene: TRBV30
d_gene: TRBD2
j_gene: .
CDR3aa: CAWSPGGSVSYEQYF

v_gene: TRBV11-2
d_gene: TRBD1
j_gene: TRBJ1-5
CDR3aa: CASSWGRGPNQPQHF

v_gene: TRBV28
d_gene: .
j_gene: TRBJ1-1
CDR3aa: CASRSPMRGYTEAFF

v_gene: TRBV25-1
d_gene: .
j_gene: TRBJ1-2
CDR3aa: CASSTGPANYGYTF

v_gene: TRBV27
d_gene: .
j_gene: TRBJ1-6
CDR3aa: CASRPLGGNNSPLHF

v_gene: TRBV5-5
d_gene: .
j_gene: TRBJ2-5
CDR3aa: CASRLSVVQETQYF

v_gene: TRBV5-1
d_gene: .
j_gene: TRBJ2-5
CDR3aa: CASSLEGGRRETQYF

v_gene: TRBV7-8
d_gene: .
j_gene: TRBJ1-2
CDR3aa: CASSLLGGYGYTF

v_gene: TRBV7-9
d_gene: .
j_gene: TRBJ1-6
CDR3aa: CASSLVQGPSAPLHF

v_gene: TRBV6-5
d_gene: TRBD2
j_gene: TRBJ2-1
CDR3aa: CASSLAGAYNEQFF

v_gene: TRBV7-6
d_gene: TRBD2
j_gene: TRBJ2-3
CDR3aa: CASSLANSGGTDTQYF

v_gene: TRBV7-2
d_gene: .
j_gene: TRBJ1-1
CDR3aa: CASSLGARNTEAFF

v_gene: TRBV7-2
d_gene: TRBD1
j_gene: TRBJ1-4
CDR3aa: CASSLERGPGEKLFF

v_gene: TRBV6-1
d_gene: .
j_gene: TRBJ1-3
CDR3aa: CASMTGRNTIYF

v_gene: TRBV4-1
d_gene: TRBD1
j_gene: TRBJ1-5
CDR3aa: CASSPRQGNQPQHF

v_gene: TRBV7-9
d_gene: TRBD1
j_gene: TRBJ1-6
CDR3aa: CASSLTGGYNSPLHF

v_gene: TRBV14
d_gene: .
j_gene: TRBJ1-2
CDR3aa: CASSQDPRRNIGYTF

v_gene: TRBV21-1
d_gene: .
j_gene: TRBJ1-2
CDR3aa: CASSTHSGANYGYTF

v_gene: TRBV27
d_gene: .
j_gene: TRBJ1-2
CDR3aa: CASSFDSNYGYTF

v_gene: TRBV5-1
d_gene: TRBD1
j_gene: TRBJ1-2
CDR3aa: CASSLKSGGGYTF

v_gene: TRBV5-8
d_gene: TRBD1
j_gene: TRBJ2-2
CDR3aa: CASRLTGVTGELFF

v_gene: TRBV6-5
d_gene: .
j_gene: TRBJ2-2
CDR3aa: CASSYSTAPNTGELFF

v_gene: TRBV30
d_gene: .
j_gene: .
CDR3aa: CAWSGMSEQYF

v_gene: TRBV6-6
d_gene: TRBD1
j_gene: TRBJ1-2
CDR3aa: CASSYGGTGGLGGYTF

v_gene: TRBV19
d_gene: TRBD1
j_gene: TRBJ2-7
CDR3aa: CASSIGQGADIYEQYF

v_gene: TRBV28
d_gene: TRBD2
j_gene: TRBJ2-7
CDR3aa: CASSPSGTSGGTYEQYF

v_gene: TRBV11-2
d_gene: .
j_gene: TRBJ2-7
CDR3aa: CASSLEGPWYEQYF

v_gene: TRBV18
d_gene: TRBD1
j_gene: TRBJ1-5
CDR3aa: CASSILGTDQPQHF

v_gene: TRBV2
d_gene: .
j_gene: TRBJ1-2
CDR3aa: CARMNRALNGYTF

v_gene: TRBV11-2
d_gene: .
j_gene: TRBJ2-1
CDR3aa: CASSLDPGHYNEQFF

v_gene: TRBV27
d_gene: .
j_gene: TRBJ2-1
CDR3aa: CASRGRPGHNRNEQFF